This T cell receptor (beta chain) comes out of a study of blood T cell repertoires in COVID-19. As for the study in general: Acute and convalescent COVID-19 specimens originated in the United States, Italy and Spain. The analysed material was cDNA or gDNA that came from T cells, B-cell-depleted T cells, or PBMCs.

TCRdb's copy holds only in-frame clones and misses some; the assay was immunoSEQ multiplex PCR. The sample yields approximately 230,000 clones, roughly four fifths seen once. Germline loops: CDR1 SGHRS, CDR2 YFSETQ. The V gene end was trimmed by 2 bases and the J gene end by 2 bases; junction bases not matched to a gene: 13. The CDR3 is 17 amino acids. This clone was detected a few times. This chain connects TRBV5-1 to TRBJ2-7; 7 nucleotides align to TRBD2. Sample: peripheral blood. This TCR was recovered from a man older than 75 with acute or convalescent COVID-19. CDR3 protein: CASSFTIQRGPTYEQYF. The CDR3 DNA follows: TGCGCCAGCAGCTTTACAATTCAGCGGGGACCCACCTACGAGCAGTACTTC.